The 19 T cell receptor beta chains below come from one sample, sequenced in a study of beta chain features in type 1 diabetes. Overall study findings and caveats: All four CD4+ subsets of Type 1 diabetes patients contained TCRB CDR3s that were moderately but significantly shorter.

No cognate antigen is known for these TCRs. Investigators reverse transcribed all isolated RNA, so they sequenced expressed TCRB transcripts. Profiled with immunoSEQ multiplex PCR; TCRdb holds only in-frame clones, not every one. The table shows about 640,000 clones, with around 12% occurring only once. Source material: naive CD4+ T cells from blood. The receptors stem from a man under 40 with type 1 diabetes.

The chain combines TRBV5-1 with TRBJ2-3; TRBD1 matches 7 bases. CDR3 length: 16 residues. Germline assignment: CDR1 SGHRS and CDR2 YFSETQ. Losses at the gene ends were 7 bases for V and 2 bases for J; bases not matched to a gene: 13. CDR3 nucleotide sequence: TGCGCCAGCGCCGTTGGAGACAGGGAAGACACAGATACGCAGTATTTT. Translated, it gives CASAVGDREDTDTQYF.

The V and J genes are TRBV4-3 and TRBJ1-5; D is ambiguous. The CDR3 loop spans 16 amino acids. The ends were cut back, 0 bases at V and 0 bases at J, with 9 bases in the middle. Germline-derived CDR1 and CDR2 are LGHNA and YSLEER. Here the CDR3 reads CASSQDLAGSNQPQHF. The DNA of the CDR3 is TGCGCCAGCAGCCAAGATCTCGCAGGTAGCAATCAGCCCCAGCATTTT.

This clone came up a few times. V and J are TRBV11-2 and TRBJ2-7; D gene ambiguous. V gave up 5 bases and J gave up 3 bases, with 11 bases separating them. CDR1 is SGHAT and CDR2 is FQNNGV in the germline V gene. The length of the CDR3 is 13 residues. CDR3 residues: CASSQRRLYEQYF. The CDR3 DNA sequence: TGTGCCAGCAGCCAACGGCGTCTCTACGAGCAGTACTTC.

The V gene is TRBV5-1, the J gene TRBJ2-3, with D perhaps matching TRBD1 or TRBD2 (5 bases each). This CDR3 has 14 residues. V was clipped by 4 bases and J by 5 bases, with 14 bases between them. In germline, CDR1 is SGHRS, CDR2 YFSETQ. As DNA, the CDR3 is TGCGCCAGCAGCCCCGGGGCAACCGGAGATACGCAGTATTTT. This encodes CASSPGATGDTQYF. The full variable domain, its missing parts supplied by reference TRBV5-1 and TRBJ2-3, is KAGVTQTPRYLIKTRGQQVTLSCSPISGHRSVSWYQQTPGQGLQFLFEYFSETQRNKGNFPGRFSGRQFSNSRSEMNVSTLELGDSALYLCASSPGATGDTQYFGPGTRLTVL.

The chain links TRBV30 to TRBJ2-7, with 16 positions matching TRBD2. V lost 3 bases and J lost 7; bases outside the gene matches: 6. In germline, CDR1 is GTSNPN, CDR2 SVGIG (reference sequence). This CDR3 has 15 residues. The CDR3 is CAWSAGTSGGDEQYF. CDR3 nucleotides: TGTGCCTGGAGCGCCGGGACTAGCGGGGGGGATGAGCAGTACTTC. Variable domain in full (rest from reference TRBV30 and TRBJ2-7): SQTIHQWPATLVQPVGSPLSLECTVEGTSNPNLYWYRQAAGRGLQLLFYSVGIGQISSEVPQNLSASRPQDRQFILSSKKLLLSDSGFYLCAWSAGTSGGDEQYFGPGTRLTVT.

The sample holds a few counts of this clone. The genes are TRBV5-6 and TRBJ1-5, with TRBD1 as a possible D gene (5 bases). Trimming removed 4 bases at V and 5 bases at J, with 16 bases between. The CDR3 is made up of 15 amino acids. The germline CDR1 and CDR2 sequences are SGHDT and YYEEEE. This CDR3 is CASSAMGRDDQPQHF. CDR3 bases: TGTGCCAGCAGCGCAATGGGTAGGGACGATCAGCCCCAGCATTTT.

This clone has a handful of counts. The CDR3: CASSSLLGGLGGELFF. The CDR3 region has the DNA TGTGCCAGCAGTTCCCTCCTCGGGGGGCTCGGCGGGGAGCTGTTTTTT. This chain links TRBV11-2 with TRBJ2-2; tentative D call: TRBD2 (7 bases). V lost 6 bases and J lost 7, with 21 bases in between. Germline V gene data show CDR1 as SGHAT and CDR2 as FQNNGV. There are 16 residues in the CDR3.

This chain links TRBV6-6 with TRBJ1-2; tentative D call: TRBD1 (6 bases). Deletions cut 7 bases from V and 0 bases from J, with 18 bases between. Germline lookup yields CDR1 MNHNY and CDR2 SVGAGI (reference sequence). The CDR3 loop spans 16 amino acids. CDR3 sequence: CASNQLQGVTNYGYTF. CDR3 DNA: TGTGCCAGCAACCAATTACAGGGCGTAACTAACTATGGCTACACCTTC.

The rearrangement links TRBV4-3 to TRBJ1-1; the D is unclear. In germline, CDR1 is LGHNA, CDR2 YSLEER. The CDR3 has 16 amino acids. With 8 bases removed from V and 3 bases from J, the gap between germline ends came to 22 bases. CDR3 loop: CASPTSGESGDTEAFF. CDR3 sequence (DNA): TGCGCCAGCCCAACAAGTGGCGAATCAGGTGACACTGAAGCTTTCTTT.

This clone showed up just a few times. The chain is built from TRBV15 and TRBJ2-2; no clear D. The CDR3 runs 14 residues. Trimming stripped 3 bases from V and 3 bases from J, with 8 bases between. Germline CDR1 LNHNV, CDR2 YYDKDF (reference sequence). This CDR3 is CATSRVRDTGELFF. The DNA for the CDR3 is TGTGCCACCAGCAGGGTTAGAGACACCGGGGAGCTGTTTTTT.

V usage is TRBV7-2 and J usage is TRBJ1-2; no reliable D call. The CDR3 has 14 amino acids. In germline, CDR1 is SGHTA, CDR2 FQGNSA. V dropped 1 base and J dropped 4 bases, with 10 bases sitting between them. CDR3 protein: CASSLVQESYGYTF. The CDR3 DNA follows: TGTGCCAGCAGCTTAGTTCAGGAAAGCTATGGCTACACCTTC.

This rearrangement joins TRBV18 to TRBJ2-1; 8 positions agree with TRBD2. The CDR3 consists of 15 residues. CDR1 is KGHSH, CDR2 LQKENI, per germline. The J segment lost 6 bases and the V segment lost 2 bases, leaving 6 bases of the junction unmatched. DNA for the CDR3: TGTGCCAGCTCACCAATAGCGGGGAGTGTCAATGAGCAGTTCTTC. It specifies CASSPIAGSVNEQFF.

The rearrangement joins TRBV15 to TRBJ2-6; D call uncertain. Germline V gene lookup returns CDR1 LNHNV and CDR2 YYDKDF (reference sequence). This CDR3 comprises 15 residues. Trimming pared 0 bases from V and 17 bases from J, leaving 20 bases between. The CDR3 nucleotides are TGTGCCACCAGCAGAGATCAATTGGTTCTTCCAGGAATGACTTTC. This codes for CATSRDQLVLPGMTF. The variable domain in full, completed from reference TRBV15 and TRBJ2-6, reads DAMVIQNPRYQVTQFGKPVTLSCSQTLNHNVMYWYQQKSSQAPKLLFHYYDKDFNNEADTPDNFQSRRPNTSFCFLDIRSPGLGDTAMYLCATSRDQLVLPGMTFGAGSRLTVL.

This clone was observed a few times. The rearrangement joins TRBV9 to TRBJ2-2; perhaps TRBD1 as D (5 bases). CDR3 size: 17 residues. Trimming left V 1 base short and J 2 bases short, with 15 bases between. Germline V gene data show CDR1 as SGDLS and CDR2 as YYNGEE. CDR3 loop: CASSVSRFQGNTGELFF. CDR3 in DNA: TGTGCCAGCAGCGTATCCCGCTTCCAGGGTAACACCGGGGAGCTGTTTTTT.

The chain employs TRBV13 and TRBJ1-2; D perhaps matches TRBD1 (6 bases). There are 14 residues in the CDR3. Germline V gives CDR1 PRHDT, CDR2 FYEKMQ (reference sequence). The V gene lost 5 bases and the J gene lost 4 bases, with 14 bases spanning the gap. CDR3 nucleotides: TGTGCCAGCAGCGGCAGGGGTTTGGGCTATGGCTACACCTTC. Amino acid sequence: CASSGRGLGYGYTF. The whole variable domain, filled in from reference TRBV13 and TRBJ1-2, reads AAGVIQSPRHLIKEKRETATLKCYPIPRHDTVYWYQQGPGQDPQFLISFYEKMQSDKGSIPDRFSAQQFSDYHSELNMSSLELGDSALYFCASSGRGLGYGYTFGSGTRLTVV.

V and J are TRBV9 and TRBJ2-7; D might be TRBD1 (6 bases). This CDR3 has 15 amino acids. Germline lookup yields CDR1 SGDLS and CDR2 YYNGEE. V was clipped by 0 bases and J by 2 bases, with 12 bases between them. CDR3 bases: TGTGCCAGCAGCGTAGGAGCAGGGGAAACCTACGAGCAGTACTTC. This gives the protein CASSVGAGETYEQYF.

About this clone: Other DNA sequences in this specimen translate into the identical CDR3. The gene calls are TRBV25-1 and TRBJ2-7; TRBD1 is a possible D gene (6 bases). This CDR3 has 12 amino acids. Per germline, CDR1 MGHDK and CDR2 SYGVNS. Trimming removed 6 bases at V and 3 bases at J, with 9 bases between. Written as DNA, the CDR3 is TGTGCCAGCAGGGGACAAAGCTACGAGCAGTACTTC. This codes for CASRGQSYEQYF.

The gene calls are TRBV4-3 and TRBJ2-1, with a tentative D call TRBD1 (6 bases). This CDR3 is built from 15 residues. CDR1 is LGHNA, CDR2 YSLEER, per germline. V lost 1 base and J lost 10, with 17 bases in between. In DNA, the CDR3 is TGCGCCAGCAGCCAAGTGGGGGCCAGCTTAATCGAGCAGTTCTTC. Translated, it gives CASSQVGASLIEQFF.

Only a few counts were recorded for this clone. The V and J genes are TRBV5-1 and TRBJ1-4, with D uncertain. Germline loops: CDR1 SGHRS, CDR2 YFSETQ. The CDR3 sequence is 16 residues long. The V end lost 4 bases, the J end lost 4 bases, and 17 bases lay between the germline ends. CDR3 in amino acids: CASSVAAGLNNEKLFF. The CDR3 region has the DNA TGCGCCAGCAGCGTAGCGGCCGGACTTAATAATGAAAAACTGTTTTTT.